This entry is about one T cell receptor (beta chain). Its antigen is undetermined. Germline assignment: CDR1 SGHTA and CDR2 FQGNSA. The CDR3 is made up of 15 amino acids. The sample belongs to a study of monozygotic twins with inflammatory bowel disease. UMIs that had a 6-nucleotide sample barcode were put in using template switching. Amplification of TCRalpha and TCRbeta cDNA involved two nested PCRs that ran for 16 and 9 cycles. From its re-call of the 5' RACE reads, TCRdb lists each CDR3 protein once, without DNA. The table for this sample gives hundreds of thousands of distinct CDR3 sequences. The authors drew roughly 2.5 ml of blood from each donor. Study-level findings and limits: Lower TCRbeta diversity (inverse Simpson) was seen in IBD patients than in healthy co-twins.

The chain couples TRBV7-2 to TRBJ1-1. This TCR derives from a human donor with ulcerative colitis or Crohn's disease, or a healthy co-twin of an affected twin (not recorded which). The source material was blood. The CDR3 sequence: CASSLSNSGNTEAFF.